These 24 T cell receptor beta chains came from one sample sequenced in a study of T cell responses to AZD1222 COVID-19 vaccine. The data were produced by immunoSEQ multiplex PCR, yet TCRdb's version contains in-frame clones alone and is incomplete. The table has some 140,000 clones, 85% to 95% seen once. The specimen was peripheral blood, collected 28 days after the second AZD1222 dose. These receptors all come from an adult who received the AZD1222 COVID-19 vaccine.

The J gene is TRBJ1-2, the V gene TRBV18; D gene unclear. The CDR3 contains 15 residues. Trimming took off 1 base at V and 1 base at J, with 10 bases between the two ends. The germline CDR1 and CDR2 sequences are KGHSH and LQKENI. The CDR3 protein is CASSPRPLYNYGYTF. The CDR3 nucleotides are TGTGCCAGCTCACCACGGCCCTTATATAACTATGGCTACACCTTC.

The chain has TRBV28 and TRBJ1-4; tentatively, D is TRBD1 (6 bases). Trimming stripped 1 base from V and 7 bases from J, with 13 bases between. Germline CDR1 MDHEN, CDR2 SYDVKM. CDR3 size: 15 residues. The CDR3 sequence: CASSLSKQGGEKLFF. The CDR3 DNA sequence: TGTGCCAGCAGTTTATCAAAACAGGGAGGTGAAAAACTGTTTTTT.

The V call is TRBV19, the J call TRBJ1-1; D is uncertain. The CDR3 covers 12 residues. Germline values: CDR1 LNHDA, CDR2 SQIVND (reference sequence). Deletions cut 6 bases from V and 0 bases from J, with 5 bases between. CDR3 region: CASRVVNTEAFF. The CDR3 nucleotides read TGTGCCAGTAGGGTAGTGAACACTGAAGCTTTCTTT.

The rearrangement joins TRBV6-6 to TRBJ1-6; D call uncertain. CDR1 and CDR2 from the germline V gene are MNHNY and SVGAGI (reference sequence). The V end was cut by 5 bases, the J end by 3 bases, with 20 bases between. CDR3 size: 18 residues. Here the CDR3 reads CASSRSVLGSRYNSPLHF. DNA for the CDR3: TGTGCCAGCAGTAGATCCGTATTGGGGTCGCGCTATAATTCACCCCTCCACTTT.

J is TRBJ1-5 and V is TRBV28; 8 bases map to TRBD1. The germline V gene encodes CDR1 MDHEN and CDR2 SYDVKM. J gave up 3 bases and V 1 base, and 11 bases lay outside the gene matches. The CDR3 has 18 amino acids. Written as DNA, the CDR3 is TGTGCCAGCAGTTTATATCTTGGTGGGACAGGTTCCAATCAGCCCCAGCATTTT. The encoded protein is CASSLYLGGTGSNQPQHF.

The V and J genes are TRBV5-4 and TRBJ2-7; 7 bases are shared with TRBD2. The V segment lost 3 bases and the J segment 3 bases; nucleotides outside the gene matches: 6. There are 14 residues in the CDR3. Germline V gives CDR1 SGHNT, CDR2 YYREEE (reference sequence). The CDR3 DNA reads TGTGCCAGCAGCTCACCTAGCGGTGGCTACGAGCAGTACTTC. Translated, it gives CASSSPSGGYEQYF.

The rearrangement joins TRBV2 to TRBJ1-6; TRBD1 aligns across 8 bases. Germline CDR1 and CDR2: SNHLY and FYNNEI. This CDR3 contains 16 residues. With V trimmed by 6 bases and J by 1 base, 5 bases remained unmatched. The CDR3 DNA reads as TGTGCCAGCAGGGTGCAGGGGGCATCCTATAATTCACCCCTCCACTTT. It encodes CASRVQGASYNSPLHF.

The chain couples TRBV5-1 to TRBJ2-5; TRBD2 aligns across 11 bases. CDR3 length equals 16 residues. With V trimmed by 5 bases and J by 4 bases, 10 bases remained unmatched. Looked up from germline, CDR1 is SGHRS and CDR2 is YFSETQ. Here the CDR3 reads CASSSYSGGAGETQYF. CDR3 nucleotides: TGCGCCAGCAGTTCTTATAGCGGGGGGGCTGGAGAGACCCAGTACTTC.

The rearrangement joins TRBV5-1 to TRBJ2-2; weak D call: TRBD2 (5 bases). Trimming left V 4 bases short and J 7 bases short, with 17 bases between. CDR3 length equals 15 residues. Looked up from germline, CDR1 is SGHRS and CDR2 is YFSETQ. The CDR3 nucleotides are TGCGCCAGCAGCCCCTTCGGGGTAGAGGGCGGGGAGCTGTTTTTT. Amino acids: CASSPFGVEGGELFF.

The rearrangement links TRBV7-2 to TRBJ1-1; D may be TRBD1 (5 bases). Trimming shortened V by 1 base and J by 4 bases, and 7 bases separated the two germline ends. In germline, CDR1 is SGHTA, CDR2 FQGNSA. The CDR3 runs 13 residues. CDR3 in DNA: TGTGCCAGCAGCTTAGTGCAGGGCACTGAAGCTTTCTTT. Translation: CASSLVQGTEAFF. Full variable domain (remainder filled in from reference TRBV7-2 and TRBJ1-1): GAGVSQSPSNKVTEKGKDVELRCDPISGHTALYWYRQSLGQGLEFLIYFQGNSAPDKSGLPSDRFSAERTGGSVSTLTIQRTQQEDSAVYLCASSLVQGTEAFFGQGTRLTVV.

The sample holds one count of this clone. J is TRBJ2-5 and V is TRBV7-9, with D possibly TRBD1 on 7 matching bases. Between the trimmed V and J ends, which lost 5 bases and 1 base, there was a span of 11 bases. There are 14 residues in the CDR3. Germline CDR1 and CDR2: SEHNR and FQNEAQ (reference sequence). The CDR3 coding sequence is TGTGCCAGCAGCCCGCAGGGGGGCCAAGAGACCCAGTACTTC. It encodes CASSPQGGQETQYF. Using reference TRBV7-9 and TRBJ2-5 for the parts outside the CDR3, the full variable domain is DTGVSQNPRHKITKRGQNVTFRCDPISEHNRLYWYRQTLGQGPEFLTYFQNEAQLEKSRLLSDRFSAERPKGSFSTLEIQRTEQGDSAMYLCASSPQGGQETQYFGPGTRLLVL.

In DNA, the CDR3 is TGTGCCAGCAGTTTAGAGGGGGGAGGAAACACCATATATTTT. This codes for CASSLEGGGNTIYF. The rearrangement joins TRBV6-5 to TRBJ1-3; D perhaps matches TRBD1 (6 bases). Germline lookup yields CDR1 MNHEY and CDR2 SVGAGI. The CDR3 runs to 14 residues. Trimming left V 4 bases short and J 4 bases short, with 11 bases between.

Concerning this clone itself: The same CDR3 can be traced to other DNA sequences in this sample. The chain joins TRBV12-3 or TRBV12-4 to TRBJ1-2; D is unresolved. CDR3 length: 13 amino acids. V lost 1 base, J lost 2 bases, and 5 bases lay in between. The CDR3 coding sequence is TGTGCCAGCAGTTTAGGGCCCAACTATGGCTACACCTTC. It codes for CASSLGPNYGYTF.

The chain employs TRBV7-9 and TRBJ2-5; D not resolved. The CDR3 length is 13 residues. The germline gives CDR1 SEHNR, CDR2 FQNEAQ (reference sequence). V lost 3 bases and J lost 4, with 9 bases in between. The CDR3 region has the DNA TGTGCCAGCAGCTTTCAGTTCGTAGAGACCCAGTACTTC. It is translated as CASSFQFVETQYF.

This chain's CDR3 is CASSSGQGFSPLHF. The CDR3 DNA sequence: TGCGCCAGCAGCTCGGGACAGGGATTTTCACCCCTCCACTTT. The chain carries TRBV5-1 and TRBJ1-6; 9 nucleotides agree with TRBD1. The CDR3 is 14 residues long. Germline lookup yields CDR1 SGHRS and CDR2 YFSETQ. Unmatched junction bases numbered 4, after V lost 3 bases and J lost 9 bases. Based on the CDR3 plus reference TRBV5-1 and TRBJ1-6, the full variable domain is KAGVTQTPRYLIKTRGQQVTLSCSPISGHRSVSWYQQTPGQGLQFLFEYFSETQRNKGNFPGRFSGRQFSNSRSEMNVSTLELGDSALYLCASSSGQGFSPLHFGNGTRLTVT.

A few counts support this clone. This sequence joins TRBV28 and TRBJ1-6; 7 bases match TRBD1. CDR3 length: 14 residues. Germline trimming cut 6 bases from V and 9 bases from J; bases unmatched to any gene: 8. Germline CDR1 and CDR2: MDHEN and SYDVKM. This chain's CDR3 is CASRVTGKFSPLHF. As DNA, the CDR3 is TGTGCCAGCAGGGTGACAGGGAAGTTTTCACCCCTCCACTTT.

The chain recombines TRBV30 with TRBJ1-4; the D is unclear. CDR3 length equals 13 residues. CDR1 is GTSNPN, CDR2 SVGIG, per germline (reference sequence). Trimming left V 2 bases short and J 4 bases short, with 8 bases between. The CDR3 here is CAWSWYYNEKLFF. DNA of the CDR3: TGTGCCTGGAGTTGGTATTATAATGAAAAACTGTTTTTT.

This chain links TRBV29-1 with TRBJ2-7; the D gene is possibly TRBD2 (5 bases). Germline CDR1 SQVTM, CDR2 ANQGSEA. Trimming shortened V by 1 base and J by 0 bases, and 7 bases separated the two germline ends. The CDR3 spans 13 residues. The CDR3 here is CSVEVGISYEQYF. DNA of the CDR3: TGCAGCGTTGAAGTCGGGATCTCCTACGAGCAGTACTTC.

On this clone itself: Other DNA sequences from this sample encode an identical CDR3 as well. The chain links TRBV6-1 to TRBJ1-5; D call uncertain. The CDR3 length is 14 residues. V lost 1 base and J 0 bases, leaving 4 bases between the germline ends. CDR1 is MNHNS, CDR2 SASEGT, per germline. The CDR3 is CASSEGYSNQPQHF. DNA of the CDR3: TGTGCCAGCAGTGAAGGGTATAGCAATCAGCCCCAGCATTTT.

The CDR3 coding sequence is TGTGCCAGCTCACCGATAGGGGGCGGCACTGAAGCTTTCTTT. Translated: CASSPIGGGTEAFF. This chain connects TRBV18 to TRBJ1-1; TRBD1 agrees at 7 bases. The V gene's germline CDR1 is KGHSH and CDR2 LQKENI. The CDR3 is 14 residues long. V lost 3 bases, J lost 4 bases, and 5 bases stayed unmatched.

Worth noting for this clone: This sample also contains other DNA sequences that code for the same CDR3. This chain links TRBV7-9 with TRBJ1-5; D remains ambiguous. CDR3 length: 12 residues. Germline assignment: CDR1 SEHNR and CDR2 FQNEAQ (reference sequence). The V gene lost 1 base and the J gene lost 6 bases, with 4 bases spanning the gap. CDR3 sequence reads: CASSLEGQPQHF. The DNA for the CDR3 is TGTGCCAGCAGCTTAGAAGGTCAGCCCCAGCATTTT.

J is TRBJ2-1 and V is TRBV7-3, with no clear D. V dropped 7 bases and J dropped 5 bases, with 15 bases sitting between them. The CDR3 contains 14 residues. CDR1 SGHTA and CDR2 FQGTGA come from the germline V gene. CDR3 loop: CASKLYSTNNEQFF. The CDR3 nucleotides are TGTGCCAGCAAACTCTACTCGACAAACAATGAGCAGTTCTTC.

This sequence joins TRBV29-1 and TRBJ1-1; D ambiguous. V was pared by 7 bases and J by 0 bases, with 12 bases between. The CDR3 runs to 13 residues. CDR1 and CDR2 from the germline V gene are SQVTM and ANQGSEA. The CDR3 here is CSAAEHLNTEAFF. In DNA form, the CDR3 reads TGCAGCGCGGCAGAGCATTTGAACACTGAAGCTTTCTTT.

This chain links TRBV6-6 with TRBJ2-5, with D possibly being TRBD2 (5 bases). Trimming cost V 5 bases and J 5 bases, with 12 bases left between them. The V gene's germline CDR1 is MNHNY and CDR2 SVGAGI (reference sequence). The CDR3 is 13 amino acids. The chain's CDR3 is CASSATRWETQYF. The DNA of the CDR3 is TGTGCCAGCAGTGCTACTAGGTGGGAGACCCAGTACTTC.